This passage covers 19 T cell receptor beta chains from one sample sequenced in a study of cytomegalovirus exposure and HLA in healthy donors. With 60 Vbeta and 13 Jbeta primers, the PCR was carried out. This table comes from immunoSEQ multiplex PCR, and its TCRdb copy is limited to in-frame clones, with some not included. There are some 36,000 clones in the sample; roughly 69% occur only once, and about 7% lies in the top ten. Sample: PBMCs. These receptors originate from a man aged 30-40 years in good health and CMV-seronegative.

This sequence joins TRBV7-9 and TRBJ1-1; 11 positions agree with TRBD1. This CDR3 has 14 amino acids. J gave up 4 bases and V 5 bases, and 3 bases lay outside the gene matches. The germline V gene has CDR1 SEHNR and CDR2 FQNEAQ (reference sequence). CDR3 DNA sequence: TGTGCCAGCAGCCTGGGACAGGGGGTCACTGAAGCTTTCTTT. Its translation: CASSLGQGVTEAFF.

The CDR3, as DNA: TGTGCCAGCAGCTCGGGGACAGACAATGAGCAGTTCTTC. Protein product: CASSSGTDNEQFF. The V gene is TRBV7-8, the J gene TRBJ2-1; TRBD1 aligns across 7 bases. V gave up 4 bases and J gave up 5 bases; unmatched junction bases: 2. The CDR3 has 13 residues. The germline gives CDR1 SGHVS, CDR2 FQNEAQ.

A single count supports this clone. The J gene is TRBJ1-1, the V gene TRBV11-2, with 10 nucleotides matching TRBD1. Trimming cost V 5 bases and J 3 bases; bases outside gene matches: 9. Germline lookup yields CDR1 SGHAT and CDR2 FQNNGV. The CDR3 runs 16 residues. The CDR3 nucleotides are TGTGCCAGCAGCACCCGACAGGGGGCGCCGGACACTGAAGCTTTCTTT. Residues: CASSTRQGAPDTEAFF.

The chain couples TRBV7-9 to TRBJ1-1; 8 positions match TRBD1. The CDR3 runs to 14 residues. V shed 2 bases, J shed 7 bases, and the junction held 6 bases outside the gene matches. From germline, CDR1 is SEHNR and CDR2 FQNEAQ (reference sequence). The CDR3 DNA is TGTGCCAGCAGCTTAAGACAGGGGAGAGGTGAAGCTTTCTTT. Protein product: CASSLRQGRGEAFF.

The chain couples TRBV6-5 to TRBJ2-7; 10 bases are shared with TRBD2. The CDR3 extends over 16 amino acids. Germline trimming cut 2 bases from V and 2 bases from J; bases unmatched to any gene: 6. From germline, CDR1 is MNHEY and CDR2 SVGAGI. As DNA, the CDR3 is TGTGCCAGCAGTTACGGCCTAGCGGGAGTCGCCTACGAGCAGTACTTC. The encoded protein is CASSYGLAGVAYEQYF.

The chain recombines TRBV4-2 with TRBJ1-2; 7 positions match TRBD1. CDR3 length: 11 amino acids. Germline values: CDR1 LGHNA, CDR2 YNFKEQ. Trimming took 5 bases from V and 10 from J; bases not matched to a gene: 4. In nucleotides, the CDR3 is TGTGCCAGCAGCGAAGGGACAGACTACACCTTC. Protein: CASSEGTDYTF.

This chain joins TRBV28 and TRBJ2-3, with D perhaps TRBD2 (6 bases). CDR1 is MDHEN, CDR2 SYDVKM, per germline. CDR3 length: 12 residues. CDR3 bases: TGTGCGACGCGGGACCCCCCAGATACGCAGTATTTT. It codes for CATRDPPDTQYF. Using reference TRBV28 and TRBJ2-3 for the parts outside the CDR3, the full variable domain is DVKVTQSSRYLVKRTGEKVFLECVQDMDHENMFWYRQDPGLGLRLIYFSYDVKMKEKGDIPEGYSVSREKKERFSLILESASTNQTSMYLCATRDPPDTQYFGPGTRLTVL.

The CDR3 is CASSFTAGGETQYF. CDR3 sequence (DNA): TGTGCCAGCAGCTTTACGGCGGGGGGAGAGACCCAGTACTTC. The V call is TRBV7-9, the J call TRBJ2-5, with TRBD2 matching over 8 bases. CDR3 length: 14 residues. J was trimmed by 4 bases and V by 3 bases; bases with no gene match: 4. Germline-derived CDR1 and CDR2 are SEHNR and FQNEAQ (reference sequence).

The chain is built from TRBV27 and TRBJ1-4; a weak D match, TRBD1 (6 bases). CDR3 length: 14 amino acids. Trimming took off 6 bases at V and 4 bases at J, with 12 bases between the two ends. Germline V lookup: CDR1 MNHEY, CDR2 SMNVEV (reference sequence). The CDR3 reads CASRHTGSNEKLFF. The CDR3 coding sequence is TGTGCCAGCAGGCATACAGGGAGTAATGAAAAACTGTTTTTT.

This clone was detected only a few times. The V gene is TRBV2, the J gene TRBJ2-7; TRBD2 is a possible D gene (6 bases). Germline CDR1 reads SNHLY; CDR2 reads FYNNEI. The CDR3 consists of 12 residues. Trimming shortened V by 7 bases and J by 7 bases, and 14 bases separated the two germline ends. This chain's CDR3 is CASTQDYREQYF. The CDR3 DNA reads TGTGCCAGCACCCAGGACTACAGGGAGCAGTACTTC.

The CDR3 region has the DNA TGTGCCAGCAGCTTGCCGGTGGGGGGGGCGGAGGGCTACACCTTC. Translating it yields CASSLPVGGAEGYTF. This sequence joins TRBV5-4 and TRBJ1-2; D is possibly TRBD1 (6 bases). CDR1 SGHNT and CDR2 YYREEE come from the germline V gene (reference sequence). V lost 1 base, J lost 8 bases, and 18 bases lay in between. This CDR3 contains 15 residues.

The V and J genes are TRBV4-1 and TRBJ2-5, with D perhaps matching TRBD1 (5 bases). CDR1 MGHRA and CDR2 YSYEKL come from the germline V gene. The CDR3 is 14 amino acids. V lost 4 bases to trimming and J lost 5 bases, with 14 bases between them. CDR3: CASSRLGVGETQYF. The CDR3, as DNA: TGCGCCAGCAGCCGTCTAGGGGTCGGGGAGACCCAGTACTTC.

V and J are TRBV28 and TRBJ1-2, with D unresolved. The CDR3 runs to 14 residues. The V end lost 6 bases, the J end lost 4 bases, and 15 bases lay between the germline ends. From germline, CDR1 is MDHEN and CDR2 SYDVKM. This CDR3 is CASSSGSSSYGYTF. In DNA, the CDR3 is TGTGCCAGCAGCTCTGGGTCTTCTAGCTATGGCTACACCTTC.

The chain carries TRBV14 and TRBJ2-7, with a possible D match to TRBD1 (6 bases). The V end was cut by 4 bases, the J end by 3 bases, with 16 bases between. Germline CDR1 reads SGHDN; CDR2 reads FVKESK. The CDR3 spans 15 residues. The CDR3 loop is CASSPQRGKNYEQYF. CDR3 in DNA: TGTGCCAGCAGCCCCCAGAGGGGGAAAAACTACGAGCAGTACTTC.

This clone has a single count. This chain links TRBV6-5 with TRBJ2-7; the D gene is possibly TRBD2 (6 bases). Germline CDR1 MNHEY, CDR2 SVGAGI. The CDR3 length is 15 residues. Trimming cost V 0 bases and J 7 bases, with 16 bases left between them. The chain's CDR3 is CASSYSPGGWAEQYF. The CDR3 DNA is TGTGCCAGCAGTTACTCCCCCGGGGGATGGGCTGAGCAGTACTTC.

This rearrangement joins TRBV6-5 to TRBJ1-2; TRBD1 is a possible D gene (6 bases). The V gene lost 2 bases and the J gene lost 4 bases, with 11 bases spanning the gap. There are 14 residues in the CDR3. The germline V gene encodes CDR1 MNHEY and CDR2 SVGAGI. In DNA form, the CDR3 reads TGTGCCAGCAGTTACAACACAGGGAGCTATGGCTACACCTTC. As protein: CASSYNTGSYGYTF.

This clone has only one observation. This chain connects TRBV7-2 to TRBJ1-6, with 9 bases that match TRBD1. The trim removed 8 bases at V and 5 bases at J, leaving 16 bases unmatched. This CDR3 comprises 18 residues. Germline V gene sequence: CDR1 SGHTA, CDR2 FQGNSA. The CDR3 DNA sequence: TGTGCCAGCCACCCTTTTGGGGTTCGGACAGGGGATAATTCACCCCTCCACTTT. Encoded protein: CASHPFGVRTGDNSPLHF.

This clone showed up just once. The V gene is TRBV29-1, the J gene TRBJ2-1, with 7 bases lining up with TRBD2. V dropped 7 bases and J dropped 0; count of bases not matched to a gene: 0. Germline CDR1 is SQVTM and CDR2 is ANQGSEA. The CDR3 runs 12 residues. The CDR3 DNA follows: TGCAGCGCGGGGGGCTCCTACAATGAGCAGTTCTTC. Translated, it gives CSAGGSYNEQFF.

The V gene is TRBV6-5, the J gene TRBJ1-1, with D perhaps TRBD1 (6 bases). The CDR3 totals 13 residues. Germline V gene lookup returns CDR1 MNHEY and CDR2 SVGAGI. V was trimmed by 8 bases and J by 0 bases, leaving 10 bases between them. The CDR3 reads CASGAGVNTEAFF. In nucleotides, the CDR3 is TGTGCCAGCGGAGCAGGGGTGAACACTGAAGCTTTCTTT.